Listed below are T cell receptor beta chains from one sample, sequenced in a study of blood T cell repertoires in COVID-19. Produced via immunoSEQ multiplex PCR; TCRdb's table is partial and in-frame only. The data show 150,000 to 200,000 clones, with roughly 83% seen just once and roughly 13% held by the top ten. The sample taken for sequencing was PBMCs or T cells enriched from blood (not recorded which). The receptors come from a woman aged 55-69 years who had recovered from COVID-19. Each CDR3 is given with its conserved first and last residue. D genes are given only for firm matches. Where a row states a size, it is once, few, many or the class of an expanded clone; other rows omit it.

J	size	D	V	DNA	CDR3
TRBJ1-2	.	TRBD1	TRBV9	TGTGCCAGCAGCGGGACAGGGGGAAACTATGGCTACACCTTC	CASSGTGGNYGYTF
TRBJ2-1	.	.	TRBV5-6	TGTGCCAGCAGCTACCGAGCCGGGAGAAGGCCGGTCTTC	CASSYRAGRRPVF
TRBJ1-1	.	.	TRBV9	TGTGCCAGCAGCGCATTGTTAGGTCCATTGCAGGGTGAAGCTTTCTTT	CASSALLGPLQGEAFF
TRBJ2-7	.	TRBD2	TRBV7-8	TGTGCCAGCAGCTTCCTAGCGGGGGCATACTCCTACGAGCAGTACTTC	CASSFLAGAYSYEQYF
TRBJ1-2	.	TRBD1	TRBV28	TGTGCCAGCAGTTTAGCAGGGGGGTCCCGCTATGGCTACACCTTC	CASSLAGGSRYGYTF
TRBJ2-7	.	.	TRBV5-1	TGCGCCAGCAGCGTGGCGGGATTACGCTACGAGCAGTACTTC	CASSVAGLRYEQYF
TRBJ1-5	.	.	TRBV19	TGTGCCAGCACTCGCGTGGCAGGACTAAATCAGCCCCAGCATTTT	CASTRVAGLNQPQHF
TRBJ2-3	.	.	TRBV5-4	TGTGCCAGCAGCTTGGATGACAGCACGCAGTATTTT	CASSLDDSTQYF
TRBJ1-2	.	TRBD1	TRBV5-4	TGTGCCAGCAGCTGGAGGACAGGGCAAAGAGACTATGGCTACACCTTC	CASSWRTGQRDYGYTF
TRBJ1-1	.	.	TRBV7-9	TGTGCCAGCAGCTTCGGGGGGAACACTGAAGCTTTCTTT	CASSFGGNTEAFF
TRBJ1-5	.	.	TRBV28	TGTGCCAGCAGTTTATTTCACAATCAGCCCCAGCATTTT	CASSLFHNQPQHF
TRBJ1-2	once	TRBD1	TRBV7-2	TGTGCCAGCAGCTCGACAGGGAGTTACTATGGCTACACCTTC	CASSSTGSYYGYTF
TRBJ1-2	.	.	TRBV5-1	TGCGCCAGCAGCTTGGGGGCAGGGGCTAACTATGGCTACACCTTC	CASSLGAGANYGYTF
TRBJ1-5	.	.	TRBV27	TGTGCCACCCTCCAGAATGCAGGGGCCAAGCAGCCCCAGCATTTT	CATLQNAGAKQPQHF
TRBJ1-6	.	.	TRBV2	TGTGCCAGCAGCGTACAGGGTGCCAATTCACCCCTCCACTTT	CASSVQGANSPLHF
TRBJ2-2	.	TRBD2	TRBV7-2	TGTGCCAGTTCTAGCGGGAGTGGAGACACCGGGGAGCTGTTTTTT	CASSSGSGDTGELFF